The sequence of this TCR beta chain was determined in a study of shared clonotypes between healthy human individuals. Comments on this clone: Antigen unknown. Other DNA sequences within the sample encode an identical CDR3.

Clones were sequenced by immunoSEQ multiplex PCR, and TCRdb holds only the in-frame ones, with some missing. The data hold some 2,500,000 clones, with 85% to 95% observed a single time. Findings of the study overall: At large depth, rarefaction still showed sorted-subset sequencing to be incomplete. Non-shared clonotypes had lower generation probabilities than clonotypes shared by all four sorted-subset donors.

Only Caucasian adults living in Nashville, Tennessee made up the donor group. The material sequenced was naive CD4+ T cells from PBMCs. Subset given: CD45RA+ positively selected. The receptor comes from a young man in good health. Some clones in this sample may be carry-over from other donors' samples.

CDR3 protein: CASSQTGGTEAFF. The CDR3 DNA sequence: TGCGCCAGCAGCCAGACAGGGGGCACTGAAGCTTTCTTT. The chain is built from TRBV5-1 and TRBJ1-1, with 9 bases that match TRBD1. This CDR3 is 13 amino acids long. Germline CDR1 is SGHRS and CDR2 is YFSETQ. With V trimmed by 4 bases and J by 4 bases, 2 bases remained unmatched.